This T cell receptor (beta chain) was recorded in a study of T cells in Graves' hyperthyroidism and ophthalmopathy. The germline CDR1 and CDR2 sequences are DFQATT and SNEGSKA (reference sequence). This CDR3 region has 14 residues. Trimming took 6 bases from V and 0 from J; bases not matched to a gene: 3. The sample holds a few counts of this clonotype. No antigen is known for it. Patients with uncontrolled infections, other autoimmune diseases, pregnancy or lactation were excluded. Fresh peripheral blood, 8 to 10 ml of it, supplied the PBMCs. RNA transcripts were the template for amplifying TCR beta CDR3 regions. Primed by the HTBI set, a first-round RT-PCR was run on the TCR CDR3. TCRdb called the multiplex PCR reads again in MiXCR, with one record for every CDR3 protein. The sample yields about 710,000 distinct CDR3 sequences, 16% seen once. Whole-study findings and limits: In validation, the model predicted ophthalmopathy. These predictions came a median roughly 6 months before onset.

The gene calls are TRBV20-1 and TRBJ2-7, with 12 bases matching TRBD2. The receptor was derived from a young man with Graves' hyperthyroidism. What was sequenced was blood. The CDR3, as DNA: TGCAGTGCCAGACTAGCGGGAGACTCCTACGAGCAGTACTTC. This codes for CSARLAGDSYEQYF.